This TCR beta chain is drawn from a study of CD8+ T cells in alopecia areata. Background on the study: At a dose of 5 to 10 mg twice daily, oral tofacitinib was given to treated patients.

V lost 1 base and J lost 10, with 8 bases in between. Germline V lookup: CDR1 LGHNA, CDR2 YNFKEQ. The CDR3 extends over 12 amino acids. On this clone: Its antigen is not identified.

Sampling of alopecia areata patients yielded lesional scalp punch biopsies as well as peripheral blood. The study's findings and limits: Scalp samples also yield sequences from resident alphabeta T cells of normal skin.

TCR sequencing used cDNA made by reverse transcription of extracted RNA. Assay: immunoSEQ multiplex PCR; the TCRdb copy retains only in-frame clones and omits some. Of about 180,000 clones in the sample, about 63% are singletons; the top ten hold roughly 14%. Sequences were derived from CD4+ T cells sorted from blood, sampled at week 0. This clonotype was obtained from a human donor with alopecia areata. The rearrangement joins TRBV4-2 to TRBJ2-1; no clear D gene. The CDR3 nucleotides are TGTGCCAGCAGCCAAGTAGAACACGAGCAGTTCTTC. This sequence encodes CASSQVEHEQFF.